These 19 T cell receptor beta chains came from one sample sequenced in a study of tumor and adjacent non-tumor tissue in lung cancer. The template was RNA from unsorted bulk tissue. Three rounds of nested PCR, following a modified ARM-PCR protocol, produced the TCRbeta library. MiXCR was run by TCRdb on the multiplex PCR reads, yielding one entry per CDR3 protein. The sample yields 65,000 to 80,000 distinct CDR3 sequences, less than 80% seen once. Sequences were obtained from lung tumor tissue. The receptors here all came from a man aged 55 to 70 with non-small cell lung cancer.

A remark on this clonotype: Sequence at one end of the junction differs from germline and may be a read error. This chain links TRBV6-6 with TRBJ1-1; 7 bases align to TRBD1. CDR3 length: 14 amino acids. CDR1 MNHNY and CDR2 SVGAGI come from the germline V gene (reference sequence). The CDR3: CASSPQGTYTEALF. The CDR3 DNA reads TGTGCCAGCAGTCCACAGGGGACTTACACTGAAGCTTTATTT.

With respect to this clonotype: One end of the junction is discordant with germline, which a read error may explain. The chain has TRBV29-1 and TRBJ2-7; 10 bases align to TRBD1. CDR1 and CDR2 (germline): SQVTM, ANQGSEA. The CDR3 consists of 16 residues. The CDR3 loop reads CSVVAGSGTGDYEHYF. CDR3 in DNA: TGCAGCGTTGTCGCTGGCTCCGGGACAGGGGATTACGAGCATTACTTC.

The genes are TRBV6-5 and TRBJ1-5; unclear D gene. Germline CDR1 MNHEY, CDR2 SVGAGI. V was pared by 6 bases and J by 0 bases, with 15 bases between. CDR3 length equals 16 residues. Written as DNA, the CDR3 is TGTGCCAGCAGCCGGATGTGGGTAGATAGCAATCAGCCCCAGCATTTT. Translation gives CASSRMWVDSNQPQHF.

This clonotype turned up a few times. This clone may be a read error of a much larger clone one base away. The chain uses TRBV20-1 and TRBJ2-1, with 8 bases that match TRBD2. CDR3 length: 12 amino acids. Germline CDR1 DFQATT, CDR2 SNEGSKA (reference sequence). This CDR3 is CNASSGTDEQFF. DNA of the CDR3: TGCAATGCCAGTAGCGGGACCGATGAGCAGTTCTTC.

V usage is TRBV19 and J usage is TRBJ2-2; 8 nucleotides align to TRBD2. V lost 8 bases and J lost 5; bases outside the gene matches: 7. The CDR3 runs to 14 residues. CDR1 is LNHDA, CDR2 SQIVND, per germline (reference sequence). The CDR3 loop reads CASGGGGTTGELFF. DNA for the CDR3: TGTGCCAGTGGGGGCGGGGGGACAACCGGGGAGCTGTTTTTT.

About this clonotype: The junction departs from germline at one end; a sequencing error may be responsible. This chain links TRBV20-1 with TRBJ2-7, with 7 bases matching TRBD2. Germline V lookup: CDR1 DFQATT, CDR2 SNEGSKA (reference sequence). The CDR3 contains 14 residues. CDR3 amino acids: CSGRVGTKSYGQYF. CDR3 coding DNA: TGCAGTGGTAGAGTAGGGACTAAATCCTACGGGCAGTACTTC.

Remarks on this clonotype: An end of the junction does not agree with germline; a read error may underlie this. The chain couples TRBV6-5 to TRBJ2-1; a weak D match, TRBD2 (5 bases). The CDR3 extends over 15 amino acids. Germline loops: CDR1 MNHEY, CDR2 SVGAGI. The CDR3 DNA reads TGTGCCAACAGTTACTCGAGGCGCAGCGGCAACGAGCAGTTCTTC. This encodes CANSYSRRSGNEQFF.

The chain has TRBV6-5 and TRBJ2-4, with D uncertain. Trimming removed 2 bases from V and 7 bases from J, with 15 bases in between. The CDR3 sequence is 15 residues long. Germline-derived CDR1 and CDR2 are MNHEY and SVGAGI. The CDR3 DNA reads TGTGCCAGCAGTTACAACCTGGGTTTGGGGAACATTCAGTACTTC. It yields the protein CASSYNLGLGNIQYF.

The genes are TRBV18 and TRBJ2-1; no clear D. This CDR3 is 13 amino acids long. The germline V and J ends were trimmed by 4 bases and 5 bases, with 9 bases remaining between them. Germline V CDR1 and CDR2: KGHSH, LQKENI. The CDR3, as DNA: TGTGCCAGCTCACACGGAAGCAACAATGAGCAGTTCTTC. Protein: CASSHGSNNEQFF.

With respect to this clonotype: Germline is not matched at one junction end, which may reflect a read error. The chain is built from TRBV6-5 and TRBJ2-1; D may be TRBD1 or TRBD2 (6 bases each). Germline CDR1 reads MNHEY; CDR2 reads SVGAGI. The CDR3 contains 15 residues. The CDR3 here is CASKRGEDPYNKHFF. The CDR3 coding sequence is TGTGCCAGCAAAAGGGGGGAGGACCCTTACAATAAGCATTTCTTC.

This chain connects TRBV20-1 to TRBJ2-1; D may be TRBD2 (5 bases). CDR1 DFQATT and CDR2 SNEGSKA come from the germline V gene (reference sequence). The V end was cut by 7 bases, the J end by 8 bases, with 18 bases between. The CDR3 consists of 13 residues. The DNA of the CDR3 is TGCAGTGTGCGCCTAGCAGGCTCCGATGAGCAGTTCTTC. This translates into CSVRLAGSDEQFF.

This clonotype was observed a handful of times. V usage is TRBV7-9 and J usage is TRBJ2-5; TRBD1 aligns across 7 bases. Germline-derived CDR1 and CDR2 are SEHNR and FQNEAQ (reference sequence). The CDR3 loop spans 14 amino acids. The CDR3 sequence: CVSRARDSQETQYF. Written as DNA, the CDR3 is TGTGTTAGCAGGGCTCGGGACAGTCAAGAGACCCAGTACTTC.

This chain joins TRBV11-2 and TRBJ2-4; 9 positions match TRBD2. The germline CDR1 and CDR2 sequences are SGHAT and FQNNGV. The CDR3 totals 19 residues. The junction had 18 bases not matched to a gene; V was cut back by 2 bases and J by 7 bases. The CDR3 sequence: CASSLTISGRGVFNNIQYF. In DNA form, the CDR3 reads TGTGCCAGCAGCTTAACAATTAGCGGGAGAGGAGTATTCAATAACATTCAGTACTTC.

This chain connects TRBV13 to TRBJ2-7; TRBD2 aligns across 8 bases. Trimming removed 5 bases from V and 9 bases from J; junction bases left unmatched: 9. The CDR3 has 13 amino acids. The germline V gene encodes CDR1 PRHDT and CDR2 FYEKMQ (reference sequence). CDR3 nucleotides: TGTGCCAGCAGCCCCGGTGGGGCGGGAGGGCAGTACTTC. Its translation: CASSPGGAGGQYF.

As concerns this clonotype: An end of the junction does not agree with germline; a read error may underlie this. The rearrangement joins TRBV11-1 to TRBJ2-1; TRBD2 matches 8 bases. Germline V lookup: CDR1 SGHAT, CDR2 FQDESV (reference sequence). The CDR3 totals 15 residues. The CDR3 DNA sequence: TGTGTCAGCAGTCTAGGACTAGCTAGTGACAATGAGCAGTTCTTC. Protein product: CVSSLGLASDNEQFF.

The sample holds one count of this clonotype. The genes are TRBV6-1 and TRBJ1-5; D is unresolved. Germline CDR1 and CDR2: MNHNS and SASEGT. The CDR3 totals 15 residues. The V and J ends lost 11 bases and 1 base respectively, with 18 bases between them. CDR3 sequence: CACRPTWYSNQPQHF. The CDR3 DNA follows: TGTGCCTGCCGCCCGACCTGGTACAGCAATCAGCCCCAGCATTTT.

Comments on this clonotype: This may stem from a read error, because a much larger clone lies one nucleotide away. The CDR3 nucleotides are TGCAGTGCGAACCCCGGGACAGGGGACTACAGTGAGCAGTTCTTC. Protein sequence: CSANPGTGDYSEQFF. The chain links TRBV20-1 to TRBJ2-1; 10 nucleotides agree with TRBD1. The length of the CDR3 is 15 residues. From germline, CDR1 is DFQATT and CDR2 SNEGSKA (reference sequence).

In regard to this clonotype: A junction boundary mismatches the germline segment, possibly from a read error. This chain uses TRBV20-1 with TRBJ2-7; 10 nucleotides agree with TRBD1. CDR1 is DFQATT and CDR2 is SNEGSKA in the germline V gene (reference sequence). The CDR3 covers 14 residues. The CDR3 is CNARAGQGNNEQYF. CDR3 nucleotides: TGCAATGCTAGAGCGGGACAGGGGAACAACGAGCAGTACTTC.

Note on this clonotype: One end of the junction is discordant with germline, which a read error may explain. The chain combines TRBV6-2 or TRBV6-3 with TRBJ1-1; D might be TRBD1 (6 bases). The CDR3 totals 13 residues. Germline CDR1 and CDR2: MNHEY and SVGEGT. CDR3 sequence (DNA): TGTGCCAGCAGGAGAGGGGGAAGCACTGAAGTTTTCTTT. This gives the protein CASRRGGSTEVFF.